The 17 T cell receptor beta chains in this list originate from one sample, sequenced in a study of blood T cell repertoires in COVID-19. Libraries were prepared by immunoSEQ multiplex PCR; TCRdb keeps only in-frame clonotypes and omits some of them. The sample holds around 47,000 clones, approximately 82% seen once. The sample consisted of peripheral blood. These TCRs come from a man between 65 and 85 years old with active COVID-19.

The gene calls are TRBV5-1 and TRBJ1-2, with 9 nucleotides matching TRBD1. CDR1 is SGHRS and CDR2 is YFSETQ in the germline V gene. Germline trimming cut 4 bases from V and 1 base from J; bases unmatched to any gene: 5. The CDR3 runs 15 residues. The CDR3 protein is CASSTGQGDNYGYTF. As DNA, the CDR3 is TGCGCCAGCAGCACGGGACAGGGTGATAACTATGGCTACACCTTC.

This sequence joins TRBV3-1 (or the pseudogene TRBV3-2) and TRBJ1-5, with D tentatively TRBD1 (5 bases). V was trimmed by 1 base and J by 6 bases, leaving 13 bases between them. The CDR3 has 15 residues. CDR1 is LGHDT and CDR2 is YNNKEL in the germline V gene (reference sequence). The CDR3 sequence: CASSQGKPTGQPQHF. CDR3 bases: TGTGCCAGCAGCCAAGGGAAACCTACAGGTCAGCCCCAGCATTTT.

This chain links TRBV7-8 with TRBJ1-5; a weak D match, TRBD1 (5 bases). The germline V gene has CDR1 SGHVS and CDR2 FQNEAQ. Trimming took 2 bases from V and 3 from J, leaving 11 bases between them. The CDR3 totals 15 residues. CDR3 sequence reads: CASSLLPGINQPQHF. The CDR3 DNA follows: TGTGCCAGCAGCTTATTGCCAGGGATCAATCAGCCCCAGCATTTT.

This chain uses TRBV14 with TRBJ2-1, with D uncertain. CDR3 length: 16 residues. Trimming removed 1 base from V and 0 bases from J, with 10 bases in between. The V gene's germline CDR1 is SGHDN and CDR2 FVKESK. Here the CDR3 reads CASSQGLRHSYNEQFF. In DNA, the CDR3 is TGTGCCAGCAGCCAAGGTCTCAGGCACTCCTACAATGAGCAGTTCTTC.

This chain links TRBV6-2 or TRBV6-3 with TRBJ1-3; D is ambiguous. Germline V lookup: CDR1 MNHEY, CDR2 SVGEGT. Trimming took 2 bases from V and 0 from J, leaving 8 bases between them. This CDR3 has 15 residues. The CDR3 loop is CASSYKRASGNTIYF. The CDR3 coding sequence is TGTGCCAGCAGTTACAAGCGGGCCTCTGGAAACACCATATATTTT.

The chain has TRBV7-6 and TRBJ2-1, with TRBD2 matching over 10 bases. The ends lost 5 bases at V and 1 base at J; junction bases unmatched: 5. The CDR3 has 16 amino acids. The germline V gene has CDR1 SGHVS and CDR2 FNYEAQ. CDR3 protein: CASSTLAGPSYNEQFF. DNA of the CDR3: TGTGCCAGCAGCACACTAGCGGGGCCATCCTACAATGAGCAGTTCTTC.

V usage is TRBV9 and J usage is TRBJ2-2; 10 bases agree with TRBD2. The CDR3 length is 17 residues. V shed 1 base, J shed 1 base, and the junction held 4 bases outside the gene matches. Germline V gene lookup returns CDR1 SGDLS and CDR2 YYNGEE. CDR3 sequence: CASSVNSGGQNTGELFF. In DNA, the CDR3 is TGTGCCAGCAGCGTAAATAGCGGGGGGCAGAACACCGGGGAGCTGTTTTTT.

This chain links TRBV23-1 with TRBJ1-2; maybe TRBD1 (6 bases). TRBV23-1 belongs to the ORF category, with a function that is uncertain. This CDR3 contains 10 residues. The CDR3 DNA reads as TGCGGACAGGACCCCAATGGCTACACCTTC. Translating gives CGQDPNGYTF.

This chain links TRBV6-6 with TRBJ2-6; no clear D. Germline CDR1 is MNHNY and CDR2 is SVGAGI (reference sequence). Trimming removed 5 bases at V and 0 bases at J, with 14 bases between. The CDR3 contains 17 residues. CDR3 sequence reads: CASSPYLRSSGANVLTF. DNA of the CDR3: TGTGCCAGCAGTCCGTATCTAAGAAGCTCTGGGGCCAACGTCCTGACTTTC.

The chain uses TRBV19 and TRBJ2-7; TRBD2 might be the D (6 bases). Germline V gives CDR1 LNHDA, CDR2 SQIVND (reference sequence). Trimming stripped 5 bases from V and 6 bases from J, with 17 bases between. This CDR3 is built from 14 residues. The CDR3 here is CASSVGGTRGEQYF. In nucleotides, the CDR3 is TGTGCCAGTAGTGTTGGAGGGACGAGGGGCGAGCAGTACTTC.

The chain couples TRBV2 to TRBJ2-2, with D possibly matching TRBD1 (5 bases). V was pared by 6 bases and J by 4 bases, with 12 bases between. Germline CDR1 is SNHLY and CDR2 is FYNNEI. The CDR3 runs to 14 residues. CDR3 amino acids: CASSTQGTTGELFF. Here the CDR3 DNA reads TGTGCCAGCAGCACCCAGGGAACCACCGGGGAGCTGTTTTTT.

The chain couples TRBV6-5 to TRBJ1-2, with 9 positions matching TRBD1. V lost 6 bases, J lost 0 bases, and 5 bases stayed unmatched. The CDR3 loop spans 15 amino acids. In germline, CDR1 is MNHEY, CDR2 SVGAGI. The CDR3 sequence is CASRTGQGANYGYTF. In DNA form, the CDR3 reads TGTGCCAGCAGGACGGGACAGGGAGCTAACTATGGCTACACCTTC.

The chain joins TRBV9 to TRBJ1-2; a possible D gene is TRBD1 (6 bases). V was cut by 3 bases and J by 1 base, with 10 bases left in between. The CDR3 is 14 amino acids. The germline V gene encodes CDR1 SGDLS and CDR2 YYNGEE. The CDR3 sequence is CASSAGGYNYGYTF. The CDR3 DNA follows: TGTGCCAGCAGCGCGGGGGGCTATAACTATGGCTACACCTTC.

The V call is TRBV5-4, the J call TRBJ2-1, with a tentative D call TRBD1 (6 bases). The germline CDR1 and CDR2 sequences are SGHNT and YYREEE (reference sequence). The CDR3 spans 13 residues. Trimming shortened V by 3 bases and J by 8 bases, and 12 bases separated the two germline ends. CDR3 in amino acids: CASSSPRGDEQFF. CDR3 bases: TGTGCCAGCAGCTCTCCCAGGGGAGATGAGCAGTTCTTC.

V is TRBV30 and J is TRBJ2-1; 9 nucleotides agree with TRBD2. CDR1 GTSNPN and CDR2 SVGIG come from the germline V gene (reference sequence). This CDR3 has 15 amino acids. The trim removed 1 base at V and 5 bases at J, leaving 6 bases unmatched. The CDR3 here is CAWSERLAGHNEQFF. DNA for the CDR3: TGTGCCTGGAGTGAACGGCTAGCGGGGCACAATGAGCAGTTCTTC.

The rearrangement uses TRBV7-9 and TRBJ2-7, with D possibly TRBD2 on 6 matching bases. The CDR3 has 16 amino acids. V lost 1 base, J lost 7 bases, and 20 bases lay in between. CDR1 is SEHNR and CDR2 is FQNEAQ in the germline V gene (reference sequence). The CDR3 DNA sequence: TGTGCCAGCAGCTTAGTGTCCGGGACTCCGGATAAGGAGCAGTACTTC. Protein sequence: CASSLVSGTPDKEQYF. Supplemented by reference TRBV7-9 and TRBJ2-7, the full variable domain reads DTGVSQNPRHKITKRGQNVTFRCDPISEHNRLYWYRQTLGQGPEFLTYFQNEAQLEKSRLLSDRFSAERPKGSFSTLEIQRTEQGDSAMYLCASSLVSGTPDKEQYFGPGTRLTVT.

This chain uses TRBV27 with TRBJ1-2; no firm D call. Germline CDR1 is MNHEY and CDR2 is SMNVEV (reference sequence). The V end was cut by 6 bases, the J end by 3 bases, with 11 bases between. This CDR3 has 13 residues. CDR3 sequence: CASRVGFDYGYTF. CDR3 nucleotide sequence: TGTGCCAGCAGGGTCGGGTTCGACTATGGCTACACCTTC.